The 14 T cell receptor beta chains reported below all come from one sample, sequenced in a study of early T cells in non-severe SARS-CoV-2 infection. TCRdb itself ran the 5' RACE reads through MiXCR, one entry per CDR3 protein. This sample carries 35,000 to 45,000 distinct CDR3 sequences, over 5% of them seen once, and the ten largest clones take 9.5% to 15%. Sequencing was done on a sample of whole blood. These TCRs come from an adult who was a healthcare worker with PCR-confirmed SARS-CoV-2 infection or an uninfected control (not recorded which).

This clonotype was observed once. This may stem from a read error, because a much larger clone lies one nucleotide away. The chain combines TRBV4-2 with TRBJ2-5; D remains unclear. There are 13 residues in the CDR3. Germline V CDR1 and CDR2: LGHNA, YNFKEQ. The CDR3 DNA is TGTGCCAGCAGCCAGAGGCTCCAAGTGACCCAGTACTTC. Residues: CASSQRLQVTQYF.

The sample holds many counts of this clonotype. The rearrangement links TRBV7-2 to TRBJ2-4; 7 nucleotides match TRBD1. The ends lost 2 bases at V and 0 bases at J; junction bases unmatched: 7. The CDR3 extends over 17 amino acids. Germline V gives CDR1 SGHTA, CDR2 FQGNSA. The CDR3 DNA is TGTGCCAGCAGCTTAACTAGGACAGGCCTAGCCAAAAACATTCAGTACTTC. As protein: CASSLTRTGLAKNIQYF. Combining the CDR3 with reference TRBV7-2 and TRBJ2-4 gives the whole variable domain GAGVSQSPSNKVTEKGKDVELRCDPISGHTALYWYRQSLGQGLEFLIYFQGNSAPDKSGLPSDRFSAERTGGSVSTLTIQRTQQEDSAVYLCASSLTRTGLAKNIQYFGAGTRLSVL.

This clonotype was counted at least ten times. The V gene is TRBV7-2, the J gene TRBJ2-3, with 10 bases lining up with TRBD2. The CDR3 loop spans 17 amino acids. Germline CDR1 and CDR2: SGHTA and FQGNSA. After removal of 2 bases from V and 2 bases from J, the junction contained 7 bases not matched to a gene. The CDR3 nucleotides read TGTGCCAGCAGCTTAATCGGACTAGCGGATTACACAGATACGCAGTATTTT. Amino acids: CASSLIGLADYTDTQYF.

This clonotype has a count of ten or more. J is TRBJ1-3 and V is TRBV2; D not certain. Germline V lookup: CDR1 SNHLY, CDR2 FYNNEI. Deletions cut 5 bases from V and 0 bases from J, with 8 bases between. The CDR3 sequence is 14 residues long. As DNA, the CDR3 is TGTGCCAGCAGTCCGCCGAGCTCTGGAAACACCATATATTTT. Translating it yields CASSPPSSGNTIYF.

The chain has TRBV4-3 and TRBJ2-2; no reliable D call. CDR3 length: 17 amino acids. Trimming stripped 0 bases from V and 0 bases from J, with 11 bases between. The germline gives CDR1 LGHNA, CDR2 YSLEER. The CDR3 region is CASSQETLSSNTGELFF. The CDR3 nucleotides are TGCGCCAGCAGCCAAGAAACGCTCAGTTCGAACACCGGGGAGCTGTTTTTT.

This clonotype was counted a few times. V usage is TRBV5-4 and J usage is TRBJ2-5; tentatively, D is TRBD1 or TRBD2 (5 bases each). Trimming shortened V by 2 bases and J by 1 base, and 9 bases separated the two germline ends. Germline loops: CDR1 SGHNT, CDR2 YYREEE (reference sequence). The CDR3 has 14 residues. CDR3 nucleotide sequence: TGTGCCAGCAGCTTCCCCGGGGCCCAAGAGACCCAGTACTTC. It specifies CASSFPGAQETQYF.

This clonotype was picked up a small number of times. The V gene is TRBV7-2, the J gene TRBJ2-3; 11 bases map to TRBD2. CDR1 SGHTA and CDR2 FQGNSA come from the germline V gene. Trimming removed 1 base from V and 5 bases from J; junction bases left unmatched: 5. This CDR3 has 16 residues. The CDR3 sequence: CASSLGSGGAGDTQYF. DNA for the CDR3: TGTGCCAGCAGCTTAGGTAGCGGGGGGGCAGGAGATACGCAGTATTTT.

This clonotype was picked up many times. The chain is built from TRBV6-2 or TRBV6-3 and TRBJ1-5; possible D gene TRBD1, 6 bases. Trimming took 6 bases from V and 6 from J, leaving 12 bases between them. Germline V gives CDR1 MNHEY, CDR2 SVGEGT. The CDR3 spans 13 residues. The CDR3 nucleotides read TGTGCCAGCAGACCGGACAGCCGTCAGCCCCAGCATTTT. Its translation: CASRPDSRQPQHF.

This clonotype was seen more than once but under ten times. The chain employs TRBV7-6 and TRBJ2-7; D may be TRBD1 (6 bases). Trimming pared 1 base from V and 12 bases from J, leaving 16 bases between. The CDR3 runs 13 residues. Germline V gives CDR1 SGHVS, CDR2 FNYEAQ. CDR3 in amino acids: CASSLDGGAPPYF. The CDR3 bases are TGTGCCAGCAGCTTAGATGGGGGCGCGCCTCCGTACTTC.

This clonotype was seen ten or more times. The chain employs TRBV24-1 and TRBJ2-6, with 9 bases matching TRBD1. The CDR3 is 18 amino acids. The germline gives CDR1 KGHDR, CDR2 SFDVKD. Losses at the gene ends were 4 bases for V and 0 bases for J; bases not matched to a gene: 6. CDR3 bases: TGTGCCACCAGTGACCCGGGACAGGGAATCTCTGGGGCCAACGTCCTGACTTTC. Translating it yields CATSDPGQGISGANVLTF.

This clonotype was counted between two and nine times. For the CDR3, the DNA is TGTGCCTGGAGTGTAGGTAGCGGGGGCAATGAGCAGTTCTTC. This codes for CAWSVGSGGNEQFF. The chain employs TRBV30 and TRBJ2-1; 9 bases fit TRBD2. V lost 0 bases to trimming and J lost 6 bases; unmatched junction nucleotides: 3. The CDR3 consists of 14 residues. Germline V lookup: CDR1 GTSNPN, CDR2 SVGIG (reference sequence). Together with reference TRBV30 and TRBJ2-1, the CDR3 gives the full variable domain: SQTIHQWPATLVQPVGSPLSLECTVEGTSNPNLYWYRQAAGRGLQLLFYSVGIGQISSEVPQNLSASRPQDRQFILSSKKLLLSDSGFYLCAWSVGSGGNEQFFGPGTRLTVL.

In its sample, this clonotype was seen many times. The chain uses TRBV28 and TRBJ2-7; 7 positions match TRBD2. V dropped 6 bases and J dropped 2; count of bases not matched to a gene: 13. This CDR3 is 16 amino acids long. Germline values: CDR1 MDHEN, CDR2 SYDVKM. As DNA, the CDR3 is TGTGCCAGCAGCCCGGGGGGAGCGGGCCGTACCTACGAGCAGTACTTC. Translated: CASSPGGAGRTYEQYF.

This clonotype was observed a few times. This chain joins TRBV30 and TRBJ2-3, with 9 nucleotides matching TRBD2. Germline CDR1 reads GTSNPN; CDR2 reads SVGIG (reference sequence). The junction had 6 bases not matched to a gene; V was cut back by 4 bases and J by 4 bases. This CDR3 has 14 residues. Written as DNA, the CDR3 is TGTGCCTGGACTAGCGGGGTTGCCCCAGATACGCAGTATTTT. Amino acid sequence: CAWTSGVAPDTQYF. The complete variable domain, with remaining parts taken from reference TRBV30 and TRBJ2-3, reads SQTIHQWPATLVQPVGSPLSLECTVEGTSNPNLYWYRQAAGRGLQLLFYSVGIGQISSEVPQNLSASRPQDRQFILSSKKLLLSDSGFYLCAWTSGVAPDTQYFGPGTRLTVL.

Ten or more counts support this clonotype. The chain has TRBV20-1 and TRBJ2-5; D not certain. The CDR3 consists of 12 residues. Germline lookup yields CDR1 DFQATT and CDR2 SNEGSKA (reference sequence). V shed 6 bases and J shed 6 bases, with 14 bases lying between them. The DNA of the CDR3 is TGCAGTGCAAGACGGATTGAGCAGACCCAGTACTTC. Its translation is CSARRIEQTQYF.